The 18 T cell receptor beta chains presented below share a single source sample, sequenced in a study of cytomegalovirus exposure and HLA in healthy donors. PCR was performed using 60 Vbeta and 13 Jbeta primers. The data were produced by immunoSEQ multiplex PCR, yet TCRdb's version contains in-frame clones alone and is incomplete. Altogether 180,000 or so clones are present, approximately 80% being singletons, with the ten largest covering approximately 2.4%. The sample was PBMCs. These receptors were obtained from a woman aged 50 to 65 in good health and CMV-seronegative.

This chain connects TRBV6-6 to TRBJ2-1; 7 bases map to TRBD2. Germline-derived CDR1 and CDR2 are MNHNY and SVGAGI (reference sequence). Trimming took 4 bases from V and 3 from J; bases not matched to a gene: 9. This CDR3 is 16 amino acids long. CDR3 coding DNA: TGTGCCAGCAGTTCCCACGATAGCGGGTTCTACAATGAGCAGTTCTTC. Its protein is CASSSHDSGFYNEQFF.

V gene TRBV28 combines with J gene TRBJ2-2; 9 bases align to TRBD1. Germline values: CDR1 MDHEN, CDR2 SYDVKM. J was trimmed by 4 bases and V by 6 bases; bases with no gene match: 3. There are 14 residues in the CDR3. The CDR3 reads CASRRDRATGELFF. CDR3 bases: TGTGCCAGCAGACGGGACAGGGCCACCGGGGAGCTGTTTTTT.

This clone showed up just a few times. This chain uses TRBV6-6 with TRBJ2-5, with 7 bases matching TRBD2. CDR1 and CDR2 from the germline V gene are MNHNY and SVGAGI (reference sequence). The CDR3 extends over 15 amino acids. The V gene end was trimmed by 3 bases and the J gene end by 4 bases; junction bases not matched to a gene: 8. CDR3 amino acids: CASSYSFGGGETQYF. As DNA, the CDR3 is TGTGCCAGCAGTTATTCGTTTGGGGGGGGAGAGACCCAGTACTTC.

This clone was counted only a few times. DNA for the CDR3: TGTGCCAGCAGTCTAACTTCCCCTAGGAACACTGAAGCTTTCTTT. Translating gives CASSLTSPRNTEAFF. The chain has TRBV6-6 and TRBJ1-1; D uncertain. The CDR3 spans 15 residues. The ends were cut back, 5 bases at V and 1 base at J, with 14 bases in the middle. CDR1 and CDR2 (germline): MNHNY, SVGAGI (reference sequence).

V gene TRBV7-2 combines with J gene TRBJ2-7, with 10 bases aligning to TRBD2. Germline V CDR1 and CDR2: SGHTA, FQGNSA. The CDR3 sequence is 19 residues long. J was trimmed by 0 bases and V by 3 bases; bases with no gene match: 14. The CDR3 DNA reads TGTGCCAGCAGCTTCCAAGACTCAAAACTAGCGGGAAGCTCCTACGAGCAGTACTTC. Translated, it gives CASSFQDSKLAGSSYEQYF.

The chain has TRBV4-3 and TRBJ2-3; D is unclear. CDR3 size: 16 residues. Trimming removed 4 bases at V and 6 bases at J, with 20 bases between. Germline values: CDR1 LGHNA, CDR2 YSLEER. The CDR3 coding sequence is TGCGCCAGCAGCCGAACTACGGCGTCAAATGTCGATACGCAGTATTTT. It encodes CASSRTTASNVDTQYF.

This clone was seen more than once but under ten times. Within the sample, other DNA sequences also encode this same CDR3. The chain has TRBV7-2 and TRBJ1-3, with no clear D. CDR1 and CDR2 from the germline V gene are SGHTA and FQGNSA. This CDR3 is built from 14 residues. The V end lost 5 bases, the J end lost 0 bases, and 8 bases lay between the germline ends. CDR3: CASSPGNSGNTIYF. CDR3 bases: TGTGCCAGCAGCCCCGGGAACTCTGGAAACACCATATATTTT. The full variable domain, rest sourced from reference TRBV7-2 and TRBJ1-3, is GAGVSQSPSNKVTEKGKDVELRCDPISGHTALYWYRQSLGQGLEFLIYFQGNSAPDKSGLPSDRFSAERTGGSVSTLTIQRTQQEDSAVYLCASSPGNSGNTIYFGEGSWLTVV.

This clone was picked up one time. The chain employs TRBV28 and TRBJ2-1; TRBD2 agrees at 8 bases. CDR1 is MDHEN, CDR2 SYDVKM, per germline. Trimming at V came to 5 bases and at J to 9 bases, leaving 12 bases not matched to a gene. The CDR3 is 15 amino acids. CDR3: CASSGQAGVYIEQFF. The CDR3 nucleotides read TGTGCCAGCAGTGGGCAAGCGGGAGTATATATTGAGCAGTTCTTC.

The DNA of the CDR3 is TGTGCTAGTGGTTATACAGGGGGCACCGGGGAGCTGTTTTTT. Translation: CASGYTGGTGELFF. The chain has TRBV12-5 and TRBJ2-2; 8 positions agree with TRBD1. Germline V lookup: CDR1 LGHNT, CDR2 FRNRAP. The CDR3 extends over 14 amino acids. Losses at the gene ends were 4 bases for V and 4 bases for J; bases not matched to a gene: 2. The whole variable domain, filled in from reference TRBV12-5 and TRBJ2-2, reads DARVTQTPRHKVTEMGQEVTMRCQPILGHNTVFWYRQTMMQGLELLAYFRNRAPLDDSGMPKDRFSAEMPDATLATLKIQPSEPRDSAVYFCASGYTGGTGELFFGEGSRLTVL.

This clone was observed a handful of times. This rearrangement joins TRBV28 to TRBJ1-1; a possible D gene is TRBD1 (5 bases). The CDR3 extends over 15 amino acids. CDR1 and CDR2 from the germline V gene are MDHEN and SYDVKM. Trimming took off 1 base at V and 1 base at J, with 10 bases between the two ends. CDR3 residues: CASSLLTASNTEAFF. DNA of the CDR3: TGTGCCAGCAGTTTATTGACAGCCTCGAACACTGAAGCTTTCTTT.

The chain uses TRBV5-4 and TRBJ1-2, with 8 bases fitting TRBD1. V gave up 6 bases and J gave up 4 bases; unmatched junction bases: 8. Germline CDR1 SGHNT, CDR2 YYREEE (reference sequence). CDR3 length equals 14 residues. The CDR3 DNA sequence: TGTGCCAGCACCGCCCCAGGGGGCAGCTATGGCTACACCTTC. Translating it yields CASTAPGGSYGYTF.

The chain recombines TRBV9 with TRBJ1-1, with a possible D match to TRBD1 (6 bases). Trimming cost V 3 bases and J 3 bases, with 12 bases left between them. Germline assignment: CDR1 SGDLS and CDR2 YYNGEE. CDR3 length equals 14 residues. CDR3 sequence (DNA): TGTGCCAGCAGCGAGAGATACAGGGACACTGAAGCTTTCTTT. Translation gives CASSERYRDTEAFF.

This chain joins TRBV9 and TRBJ2-3, with TRBD2 identical over 7 bases. After removal of 0 bases from V and 2 bases from J, the junction contained 3 bases not matched to a gene. The CDR3 spans 15 residues. Germline loops: CDR1 SGDLS, CDR2 YYNGEE. The chain's CDR3 is CASSVGREYTDTQYF. For the CDR3, the DNA is TGTGCCAGCAGCGTAGGGCGGGAGTACACAGATACGCAGTATTTT.

This chain uses TRBV30 with TRBJ1-6; 9 bases match TRBD1. Germline-derived CDR1 and CDR2 are GTSNPN and SVGIG (reference sequence). The V segment lost 0 bases and the J segment 8 bases; nucleotides outside the gene matches: 5. CDR3 length: 15 residues. The CDR3, as DNA: TGTGCCTGGAGTGTAGGGACAGGGAGCTATTCACCCCTCCACTTT. Amino acid sequence: CAWSVGTGSYSPLHF.

The chain joins TRBV5-1 to TRBJ2-3; 11 bases line up with TRBD2. The germline CDR1 and CDR2 sequences are SGHRS and YFSETQ. The CDR3 is 15 amino acids. After removal of 7 bases from V and 1 base from J, the junction contained 5 bases not matched to a gene. The CDR3 DNA reads as TGCGCCAGCGGGTTACTAGCGGGAGGCACAGATACGCAGTATTTT. It is translated as CASGLLAGGTDTQYF.

The gene calls are TRBV13 and TRBJ2-7; maybe TRBD2 (6 bases). Looked up from germline, CDR1 is PRHDT and CDR2 is FYEKMQ (reference sequence). The V end lost 3 bases, the J end lost 0 bases, and 21 bases lay between the germline ends. This CDR3 has 18 amino acids. Here the CDR3 DNA reads TGTGCCAGCAGCTTGATGGGGACTCCCGGGACTGACTCCTACGAGCAGTACTTC. Its protein is CASSLMGTPGTDSYEQYF.

This clone was detected only once. This chain joins TRBV6-6 and TRBJ1-1, with 9 bases aligning to TRBD1. The V gene end was trimmed by 0 bases and the J gene end by 0 bases; junction bases not matched to a gene: 2. CDR1 and CDR2 (germline): MNHNY, SVGAGI (reference sequence). This CDR3 has 16 residues. CDR3 loop: CASSYSGTGMNTEAFF. In DNA, the CDR3 is TGTGCCAGCAGTTACTCCGGGACAGGGATGAACACTGAAGCTTTCTTT.

The V gene is TRBV7-8, the J gene TRBJ1-6, with 9 bases that match TRBD1. V lost 5 bases to trimming and J lost 7 bases; unmatched junction nucleotides: 9. Looked up from germline, CDR1 is SGHVS and CDR2 is FQNEAQ. The CDR3 contains 16 residues. The CDR3 region has the DNA TGTGCCAGCAGCATAGGGGGGGGGACAGGGAATTCACCCCTCCACTTT. It translates to CASSIGGGTGNSPLHF.